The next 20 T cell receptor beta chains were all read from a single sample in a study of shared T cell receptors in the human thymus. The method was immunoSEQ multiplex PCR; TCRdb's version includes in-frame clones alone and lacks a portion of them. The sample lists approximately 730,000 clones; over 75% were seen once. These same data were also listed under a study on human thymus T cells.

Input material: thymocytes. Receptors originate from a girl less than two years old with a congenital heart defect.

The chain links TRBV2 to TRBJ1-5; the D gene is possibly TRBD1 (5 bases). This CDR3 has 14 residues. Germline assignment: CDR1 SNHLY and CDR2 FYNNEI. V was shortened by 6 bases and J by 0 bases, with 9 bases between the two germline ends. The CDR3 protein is CASSDQGSNQPQHF. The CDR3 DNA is TGTGCCAGCAGCGACCAGGGTAGCAATCAGCCCCAGCATTTT.

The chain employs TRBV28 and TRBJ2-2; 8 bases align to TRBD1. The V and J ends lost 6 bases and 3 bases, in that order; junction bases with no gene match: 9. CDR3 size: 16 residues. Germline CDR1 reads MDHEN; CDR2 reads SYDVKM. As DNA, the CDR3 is TGTGCCAGCAGGTCTCCGGGACAGGTGGACACCGGGGAGCTGTTTTTT. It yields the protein CASRSPGQVDTGELFF. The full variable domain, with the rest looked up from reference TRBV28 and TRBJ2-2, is DVKVTQSSRYLVKRTGEKVFLECVQDMDHENMFWYRQDPGLGLRLIYFSYDVKMKEKGDIPEGYSVSREKKERFSLILESASTNQTSMYLCASRSPGQVDTGELFFGEGSRLTVL.

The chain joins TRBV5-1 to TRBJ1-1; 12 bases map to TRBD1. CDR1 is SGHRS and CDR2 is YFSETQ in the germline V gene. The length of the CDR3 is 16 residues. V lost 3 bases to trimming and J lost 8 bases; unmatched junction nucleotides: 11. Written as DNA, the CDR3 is TGCGCCAGCAGCTGGGACAGGGGGCGTGGAGGGGTGGAAGCTTTCTTT. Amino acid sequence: CASSWDRGRGGVEAFF.

Here the CDR3 reads CASSLVTLGFSGGPLVTQYF. CDR3 DNA: TGTGCCAGCAGCTTAGTTACGTTGGGGTTTAGCGGGGGTCCATTGGTTACGCAGTATTTT. The rearrangement joins TRBV13 to TRBJ2-3; 9 bases agree with TRBD2. The CDR3 loop spans 20 amino acids. Germline V CDR1 and CDR2: PRHDT, FYEKMQ (reference sequence). J lost 8 bases, V lost 1 base, and 22 bases had no gene match. The complete variable domain, with remaining parts taken from reference TRBV13 and TRBJ2-3, reads AAGVIQSPRHLIKEKRETATLKCYPIPRHDTVYWYQQGPGQDPQFLISFYEKMQSDKGSIPDRFSAQQFSDYHSELNMSSLELGDSALYFCASSLVTLGFSGGPLVTQYFGPGTRLTVL.

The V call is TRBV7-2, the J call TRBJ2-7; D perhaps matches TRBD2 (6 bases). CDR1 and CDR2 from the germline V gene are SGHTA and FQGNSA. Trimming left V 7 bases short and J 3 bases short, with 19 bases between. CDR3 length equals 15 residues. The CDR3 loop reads CASIFYPGVRYEQYF. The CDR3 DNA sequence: TGTGCCAGCATCTTTTACCCGGGGGTCCGCTACGAGCAGTACTTC.

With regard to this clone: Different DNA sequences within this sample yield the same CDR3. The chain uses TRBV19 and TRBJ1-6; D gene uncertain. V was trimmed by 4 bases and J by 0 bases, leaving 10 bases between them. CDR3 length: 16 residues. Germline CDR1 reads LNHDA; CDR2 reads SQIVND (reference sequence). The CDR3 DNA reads TGTGCCAGTAGTACCGGACTGAGCTCCTATAATTCACCCCTCCACTTT. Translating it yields CASSTGLSSYNSPLHF.

CDR3 residues: CASSSRGRETQYF. CDR3 nucleotides: TGTGCCAGCAGTTCCAGGGGACGGGAGACCCAGTACTTC. The chain links TRBV6-5 to TRBJ2-5; D is perhaps TRBD1 (6 bases). This CDR3 region has 13 residues. In germline, CDR1 is MNHEY, CDR2 SVGAGI. V shed 4 bases and J shed 5 bases, with 11 bases lying between them.

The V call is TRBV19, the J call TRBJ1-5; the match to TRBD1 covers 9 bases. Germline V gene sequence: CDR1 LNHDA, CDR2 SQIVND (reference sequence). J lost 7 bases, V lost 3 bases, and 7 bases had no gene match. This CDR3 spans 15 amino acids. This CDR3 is CASSIMGQGRQPQHF. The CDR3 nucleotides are TGTGCCAGTAGTATCATGGGACAGGGCCGGCAGCCCCAGCATTTT.

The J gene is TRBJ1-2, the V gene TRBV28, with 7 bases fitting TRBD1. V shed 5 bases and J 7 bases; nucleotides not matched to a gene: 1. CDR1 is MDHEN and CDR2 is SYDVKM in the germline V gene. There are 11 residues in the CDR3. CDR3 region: CASSGTAGYTF. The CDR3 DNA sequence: TGTGCCAGCAGTGGGACAGCTGGCTACACCTTC.

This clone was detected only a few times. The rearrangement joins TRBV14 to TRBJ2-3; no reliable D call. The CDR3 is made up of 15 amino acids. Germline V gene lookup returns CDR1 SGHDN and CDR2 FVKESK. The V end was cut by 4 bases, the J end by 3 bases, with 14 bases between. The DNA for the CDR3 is TGTGCCAGCAGCCCCCCCTCCGACAAGACAGATACGCAGTATTTT. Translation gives CASSPPSDKTDTQYF.

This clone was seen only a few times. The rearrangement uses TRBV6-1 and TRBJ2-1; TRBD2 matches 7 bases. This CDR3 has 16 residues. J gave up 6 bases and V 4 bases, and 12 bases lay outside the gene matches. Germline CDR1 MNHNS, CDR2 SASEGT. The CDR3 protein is CASSALTSQRLNEQFF. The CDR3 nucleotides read TGTGCCAGCAGTGCCTTGACTAGCCAACGCCTCAATGAGCAGTTCTTC.

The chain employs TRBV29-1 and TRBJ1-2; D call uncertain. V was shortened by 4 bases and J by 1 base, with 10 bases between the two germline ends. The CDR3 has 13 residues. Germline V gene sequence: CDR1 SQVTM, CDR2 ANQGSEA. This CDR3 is CSVVRNLNYGYTF. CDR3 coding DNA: TGCAGCGTTGTCAGGAATCTTAACTATGGCTACACCTTC.

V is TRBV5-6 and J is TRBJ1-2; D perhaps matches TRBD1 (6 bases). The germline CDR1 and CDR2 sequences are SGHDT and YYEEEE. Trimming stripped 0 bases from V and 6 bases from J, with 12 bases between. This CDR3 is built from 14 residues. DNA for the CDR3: TGTGCCAGCAGCTTGGAGGCGGGGGCGGATGGCTACACCTTC. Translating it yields CASSLEAGADGYTF. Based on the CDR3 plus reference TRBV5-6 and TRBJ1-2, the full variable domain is DAGVTQSPTHLIKTRGQQVTLRCSPKSGHDTVSWYQQALGQGPQFIFQYYEEEERQRGNFPDRFSGHQFPNYSSELNVNALLLGDSALYLCASSLEAGADGYTFGSGTRLTVV.

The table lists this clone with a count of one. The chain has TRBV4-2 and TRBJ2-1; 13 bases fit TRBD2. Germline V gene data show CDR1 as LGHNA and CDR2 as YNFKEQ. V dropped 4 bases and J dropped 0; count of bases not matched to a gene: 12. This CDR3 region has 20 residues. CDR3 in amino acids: CASSRPLAGGPANSYNEQFF. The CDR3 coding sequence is TGTGCCAGCAGCCGCCCACTAGCGGGGGGGCCAGCAAACTCCTACAATGAGCAGTTCTTC.

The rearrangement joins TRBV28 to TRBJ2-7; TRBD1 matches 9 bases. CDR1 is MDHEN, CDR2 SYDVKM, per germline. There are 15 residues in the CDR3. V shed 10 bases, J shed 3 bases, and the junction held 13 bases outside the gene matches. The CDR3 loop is CATARDRVRSYEQYF. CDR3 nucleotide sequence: TGTGCCACCGCAAGGGACAGGGTTCGAAGCTACGAGCAGTACTTC.

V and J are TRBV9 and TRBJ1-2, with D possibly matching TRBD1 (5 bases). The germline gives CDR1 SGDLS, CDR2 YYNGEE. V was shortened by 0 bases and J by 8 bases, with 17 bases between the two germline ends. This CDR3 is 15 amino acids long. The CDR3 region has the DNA TGTGCCAGCAGCGTAGCTGGGGGGGGTGATGTGGGCTACACCTTC. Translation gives CASSVAGGGDVGYTF.

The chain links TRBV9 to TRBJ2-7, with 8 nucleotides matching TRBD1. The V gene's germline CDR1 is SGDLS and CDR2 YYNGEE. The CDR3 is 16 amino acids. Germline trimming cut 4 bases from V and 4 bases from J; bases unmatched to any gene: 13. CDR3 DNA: TGTGCCAGCAGCCTCTCGGGGCAGGGGGCTTGGTACGAGCAGTACTTC. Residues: CASSLSGQGAWYEQYF.

The CDR3 DNA reads as TGTGCCTGGAGTGTTAGGGGGCAGGGGGCAGGGTACAATGAGCAGTTCTTC. Translated, it gives CAWSVRGQGAGYNEQFF. V and J are TRBV30 and TRBJ2-1, with 8 bases identical to TRBD1. The CDR3 consists of 17 residues. Per germline, CDR1 GTSNPN and CDR2 SVGIG (reference sequence). Trimming took 0 bases from V and 4 from J; bases not matched to a gene: 11.

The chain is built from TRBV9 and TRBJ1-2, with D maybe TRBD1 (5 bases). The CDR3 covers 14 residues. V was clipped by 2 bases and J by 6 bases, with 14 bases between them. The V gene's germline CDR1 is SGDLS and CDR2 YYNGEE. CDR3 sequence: CASSVRVEKDGYTF. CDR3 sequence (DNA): TGTGCCAGCAGCGTCAGGGTGGAGAAAGATGGCTACACCTTC.

The CDR3 DNA follows: TGTGCCAGCAGCAATATCTCTCACGAGCAGTACTTC. Its translation is CASSNISHEQYF. This chain uses TRBV5-8 with TRBJ2-7; D call uncertain. The germline gives CDR1 SGHTS, CDR2 YDEGEE. The V gene lost 4 bases and the J gene lost 5 bases, with 10 bases spanning the gap. CDR3 size: 12 residues. Combining the CDR3 with reference TRBV5-8 and TRBJ2-7 gives the whole variable domain EAGVTQSPTHLIKTRGQQATLRCSPISGHTSVYWYQQALGLGLQFLLWYDEGEERNRGNFPPRFSGRQFPNYSSELNVNALELEDSALYLCASSNISHEQYFGPGTRLTVT.